The clone carrying this T cell receptor (beta chain) occurred many times. The antigen remains unidentified. These data come from a study of CD8 T cells in ankylosing spondylitis. General study findings and limits: A motif in TCR beta, a set of 8 or 9 highly homologous variants, appeared characteristic of ankylosing spondylitis blood. According to the report, clones linked to the disease were significantly enriched in matched synovial fluid samples taken from ankylosing spondylitis patients.

Researchers built TCR beta libraries using quantitative 5'-RACE with molecular barcodes. TCRdb reprocessed the 5' RACE reads via MiXCR and lists one record per CDR3 protein. The table shows some 270,000 distinct CDR3 sequences, with about 30% occurring only once. V lost 8 bases and J lost 4; bases outside the gene matches: 15. The length of the CDR3 is 15 residues. The germline gives CDR1 DFQATT, CDR2 SNEGSKA (reference sequence). The TCR was taken from a male donor with ankylosing spondylitis or in good health (not recorded which). The genes are TRBV20-1 and TRBJ2-3; 7 nucleotides line up with TRBD2. Sequenced sample: blood, either unsorted or a sorted T cell fraction (not recorded which). CDR3 DNA: TGCAGTCAGGAGACTTTAGCGGGCATTGCAGATACGCAGTATTTT. Its protein product is CSQETLAGIADTQYF.